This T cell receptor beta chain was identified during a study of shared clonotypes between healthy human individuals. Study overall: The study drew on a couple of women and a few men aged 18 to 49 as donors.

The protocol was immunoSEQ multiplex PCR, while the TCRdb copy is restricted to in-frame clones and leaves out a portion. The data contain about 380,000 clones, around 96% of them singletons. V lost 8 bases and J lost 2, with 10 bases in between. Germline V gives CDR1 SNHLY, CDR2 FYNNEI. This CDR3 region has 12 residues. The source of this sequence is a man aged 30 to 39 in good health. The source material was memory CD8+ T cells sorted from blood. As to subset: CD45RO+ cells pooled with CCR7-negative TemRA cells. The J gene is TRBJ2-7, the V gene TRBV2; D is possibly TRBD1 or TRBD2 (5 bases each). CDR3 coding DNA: TGTGCCAGCCGGGACCGAACCTACGAGCAGTACTTC. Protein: CASRDRTYEQYF.